These 22 T cell receptor beta chains originate from one sample sequenced in a study of blood T cell repertoires in COVID-19. Profiling relied on immunoSEQ multiplex PCR, and the TCRdb table lists in-frame clones only, not all of them. The table shows 150,000 to 200,000 clones, with around nine tenths occurring only once. Sample: peripheral blood. The receptor source for this set is a woman aged 70-85 years with COVID-19, enrolled during active disease.

This chain connects TRBV28 to TRBJ1-1; unclear D gene. Germline CDR1 and CDR2: MDHEN and SYDVKM. Trimming cost V 6 bases and J 9 bases, with 14 bases left between them. CDR3 length: 12 amino acids. CDR3 coding DNA: TGTGCCAGCAGGGCATCTTCGTTTCAAGCTTTCTTT. Residues: CASRASSFQAFF. The full variable domain, rest sourced from reference TRBV28 and TRBJ1-1, is DVKVTQSSRYLVKRTGEKVFLECVQDMDHENMFWYRQDPGLGLRLIYFSYDVKMKEKGDIPEGYSVSREKKERFSLILESASTNQTSMYLCASRASSFQAFFGQGTRLTVV.

The chain has TRBV21-1 and TRBJ1-2; TRBD1, as called in the table, went unchecked against the DNA. TRBV21-1 is a documented pseudogene. The CDR3 covers 12 residues. The CDR3 region is CASSKGAYGYTF. The DNA of the CDR3 is TGTGCCAGCAGCAAGGGGGCCTATGGCTACACCTTC.

To note about this clone: The sample holds other DNA sequences that translate to the same CDR3. The V call is TRBV7-3, the J call TRBJ1-2; 8 bases align to TRBD1. CDR3 size: 13 residues. Germline V gene data show CDR1 as SGHTA and CDR2 as FQGTGA. Losses at the gene ends were 5 bases for V and 4 bases for J; bases not matched to a gene: 3. The CDR3 here is CASSTGTGYGYTF. In DNA form, the CDR3 reads TGTGCCAGCAGCACCGGGACAGGCTATGGCTACACCTTC.

The chain joins TRBV18 to TRBJ1-5; D gene unclear. The length of the CDR3 is 14 residues. Germline V gives CDR1 KGHSH, CDR2 LQKENI. Deletions cut 2 bases from V and 4 bases from J, with 9 bases between. CDR3 nucleotides: TGTGCCAGCTCACCAGGGGAGGAGAATCAGCCCCAGCATTTT. Its translation: CASSPGEENQPQHF.

The chain has TRBV25-1 and TRBJ2-1, with 7 bases that match TRBD2. V was pared by 5 bases and J by 10 bases, with 11 bases of the junction left unmatched. This CDR3 spans 14 amino acids. CDR1 is MGHDK, CDR2 SYGVNS, per germline. CDR3: CASSWAGAAGEQFF. The CDR3 bases are TGTGCCAGCAGTTGGGCGGGAGCCGCGGGGGAGCAGTTCTTC.

V and J are TRBV5-1 and TRBJ2-1; D ambiguous. In germline, CDR1 is SGHRS, CDR2 YFSETQ. Trimming took off 3 bases at V and 4 bases at J, with 2 bases between the two ends. The CDR3 contains 11 residues. The CDR3 reads CASSSYNEQFF. The CDR3 nucleotides read TGCGCCAGCAGCTCATACAATGAGCAGTTCTTC.

The chain is built from TRBV19 and TRBJ2-1, with TRBD1 matching over 7 bases. Germline assignment: CDR1 LNHDA and CDR2 SQIVND (reference sequence). The CDR3 has 15 residues. After removal of 4 bases from V and 2 bases from J, the junction contained 5 bases not matched to a gene. The CDR3 region has the DNA TGTGCCAGTAGTACAAGGACAGGCACCTACAATGAGCAGTTCTTC. The encoded protein is CASSTRTGTYNEQFF.

CDR3 coding DNA: TGCGCCAGCAGCCTTCAGACTAGCGGGAGGTATGAGCAGTTCTTC. Its protein is CASSLQTSGRYEQFF. The V gene is TRBV4-3, the J gene TRBJ2-1; the match to TRBD2 covers 13 bases. The CDR3 runs 15 residues. From germline, CDR1 is LGHNA and CDR2 YSLEER. J gave up 8 bases and V 4 bases, and 5 bases lay outside the gene matches.

V is TRBV7-3 and J is TRBJ1-6, with D possibly matching TRBD1 (6 bases). Germline assignment: CDR1 SGHTA and CDR2 FQGTGA. The CDR3 contains 16 residues. V was shortened by 4 bases and J by 5 bases, with 15 bases between the two germline ends. The CDR3 loop is CASSSQGLPNNSPLHF. Here the CDR3 DNA reads TGTGCCAGCAGCTCCCAGGGGCTGCCGAATAATTCACCCCTCCACTTT.

V gene TRBV4-2 combines with J gene TRBJ1-5; TRBD1 might be the D (5 bases). The CDR3 contains 16 residues. Germline loops: CDR1 LGHNA, CDR2 YNFKEQ. V was clipped by 3 bases and J by 4 bases, with 16 bases between them. Here the CDR3 DNA reads TGTGCCAGCAGCCAGGTTCGCACAGGAGAGAATCAGCCCCAGCATTTT. This encodes CASSQVRTGENQPQHF.

The chain has TRBV5-1 and TRBJ1-2; 7 nucleotides match TRBD1. CDR1 SGHRS and CDR2 YFSETQ come from the germline V gene. The CDR3 consists of 13 residues. The V segment lost 9 bases and the J segment 7 bases; nucleotides outside the gene matches: 12. In nucleotides, the CDR3 is TGCGCCACCGGGCAGGGGGGTCTCCCTGGCTACACCTTC. Translation: CATGQGGLPGYTF. Supplemented by reference TRBV5-1 and TRBJ1-2, the full variable domain reads KAGVTQTPRYLIKTRGQQVTLSCSPISGHRSVSWYQQTPGQGLQFLFEYFSETQRNKGNFPGRFSGRQFSNSRSEMNVSTLELGDSALYLCATGQGGLPGYTFGSGTRLTVV.

J is TRBJ1-2 and V is TRBV7-2; TRBD1 matches at 7 bases. CDR1 is SGHTA, CDR2 FQGNSA, per germline. Losses at the gene ends were 1 base for V and 8 bases for J; bases not matched to a gene: 7. The CDR3 totals 14 residues. The CDR3 DNA sequence: TGTGCCAGCAGCTTAGACAGGGGACCCGGCGGCTACACCTTC. Translating it yields CASSLDRGPGGYTF.

V usage is TRBV21-1 and J usage is TRBJ2-2; TRBD2, the table's D call, was not compared with the DNA. TRBV21-1 is labeled a pseudogene. There are 17 residues in the CDR3. The CDR3 nucleotides read TGTGCCAGCAGCAAAACGCTAGCGGGAGTCGACACCGGGGAGCTGTTTTTT. Translating it yields CASSKTLAGVDTGELFF.

V is TRBV9 and J is TRBJ2-5, with 7 nucleotides matching TRBD2. Germline V gives CDR1 SGDLS, CDR2 YYNGEE. V lost 3 bases and J lost 1; bases outside the gene matches: 6. This CDR3 spans 15 amino acids. The CDR3 DNA sequence: TGTGCCAGCAGCGAGGCGGGAGCCCTCCAAGAGACCCAGTACTTC. It codes for CASSEAGALQETQYF.

The rearrangement links TRBV7-9 to TRBJ2-4, with D unresolved. The CDR3 runs 18 residues. The germline V and J ends were trimmed by 7 bases and 0 bases, with 22 bases remaining between them. The V gene's germline CDR1 is SEHNR and CDR2 FQNEAQ (reference sequence). The chain's CDR3 is CASTPPSVAVLAKNIQYF. CDR3 nucleotides: TGTGCCAGCACCCCCCCCAGTGTGGCAGTCCTAGCCAAAAACATTCAGTACTTC.

The chain recombines TRBV18 with TRBJ1-6; D may be TRBD1 (6 bases). The germline V and J ends were trimmed by 6 bases and 8 bases, with 14 bases remaining between them. CDR3 length equals 14 residues. Germline CDR1 KGHSH, CDR2 LQKENI. CDR3 loop: CASSYTGQDSPLHF. The CDR3 region has the DNA TGTGCCAGCTCTTACACAGGGCAAGATTCACCCCTCCACTTT.

V usage is TRBV27 and J usage is TRBJ2-1, with 12 bases aligning to TRBD1. CDR3 length: 16 amino acids. CDR1 is MNHEY and CDR2 is SMNVEV in the germline V gene (reference sequence). V lost 5 bases, J lost 8 bases, and 10 bases stayed unmatched. The DNA of the CDR3 is TGTGCCAGCAGTACCAACCGGGACAGGGGGCTCGATGAGCAGTTCTTC. This codes for CASSTNRDRGLDEQFF.

The chain links TRBV3-1 (or the pseudogene TRBV3-2) to TRBJ1-5; 7 positions agree with TRBD1. This CDR3 region has 16 residues. Germline lookup yields CDR1 LGHDT and CDR2 YNNKEL (reference sequence). V shed 4 bases and J 4 bases; nucleotides not matched to a gene: 10. The CDR3 coding sequence is TGTGCCAGCAGCCTACGGAGGACAGGATGGAATCAGCCCCAGCATTTT. Protein sequence: CASSLRRTGWNQPQHF.

With regard to this clone: The identical CDR3 is also encoded by other nucleotide sequences in the sample. The chain combines TRBV3-1 (or the pseudogene TRBV3-2) with TRBJ1-3, with D tentatively TRBD1 (5 bases). The V and J ends lost 2 bases and 1 base respectively, with 9 bases between them. The V gene's germline CDR1 is LGHDT and CDR2 YNNKEL (reference sequence). CDR3 length: 15 amino acids. This CDR3 reads CASSQQGGSGNTIYF. The DNA of the CDR3 is TGTGCCAGCAGCCAACAGGGAGGGTCTGGAAACACCATATATTTT.

The gene calls are TRBV19 and TRBJ2-7, with D possibly matching TRBD1 (6 bases). Germline CDR1 reads LNHDA; CDR2 reads SQIVND (reference sequence). CDR3 length: 13 amino acids. The V and J ends lost 6 bases and 0 bases respectively, with 9 bases between them. CDR3 amino acids: CASSRQDSYEQYF. The CDR3 DNA is TGTGCCAGTAGCCGACAGGACTCCTACGAGCAGTACTTC.

This sequence joins TRBV5-4 and TRBJ2-5, with D tentatively TRBD1 (5 bases). CDR1 is SGHNT, CDR2 YYREEE, per germline (reference sequence). This CDR3 region has 18 residues. Trimming stripped 1 base from V and 5 bases from J, with 24 bases between. The CDR3 coding sequence is TGTGCCAGCAGCTTGCCCTCTTTAGGCGGCAGGGAAATGGAGACCCAGTACTTC. Amino acid sequence: CASSLPSLGGREMETQYF.

The rearrangement uses TRBV27 and TRBJ2-7, with 11 bases aligning to TRBD2. J was trimmed by 4 bases and V by 4 bases; bases with no gene match: 12. The length of the CDR3 is 17 residues. The germline V gene encodes CDR1 MNHEY and CDR2 SMNVEV (reference sequence). CDR3 in amino acids: CASSSTRLAGTLYEQYF. The DNA of the CDR3 is TGTGCCAGCAGTTCGACAAGACTAGCGGGGACATTATACGAGCAGTACTTC.